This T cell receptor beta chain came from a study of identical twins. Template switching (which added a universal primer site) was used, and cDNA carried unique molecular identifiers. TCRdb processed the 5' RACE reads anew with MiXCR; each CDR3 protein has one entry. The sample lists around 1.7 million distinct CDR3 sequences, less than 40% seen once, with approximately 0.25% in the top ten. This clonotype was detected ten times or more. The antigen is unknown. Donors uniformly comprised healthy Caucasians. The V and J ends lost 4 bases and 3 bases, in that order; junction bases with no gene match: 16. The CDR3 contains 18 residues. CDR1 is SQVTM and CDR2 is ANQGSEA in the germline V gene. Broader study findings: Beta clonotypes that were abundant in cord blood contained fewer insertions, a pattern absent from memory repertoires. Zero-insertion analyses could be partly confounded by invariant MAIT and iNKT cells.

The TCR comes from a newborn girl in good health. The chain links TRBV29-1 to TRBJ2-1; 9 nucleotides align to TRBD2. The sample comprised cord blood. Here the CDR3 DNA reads TGCAGCGTTGGCGGTAGCGGGAGTAAGCGGAACTTCTACAATGAGCAGTTCTTC. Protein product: CSVGGSGSKRNFYNEQFF.